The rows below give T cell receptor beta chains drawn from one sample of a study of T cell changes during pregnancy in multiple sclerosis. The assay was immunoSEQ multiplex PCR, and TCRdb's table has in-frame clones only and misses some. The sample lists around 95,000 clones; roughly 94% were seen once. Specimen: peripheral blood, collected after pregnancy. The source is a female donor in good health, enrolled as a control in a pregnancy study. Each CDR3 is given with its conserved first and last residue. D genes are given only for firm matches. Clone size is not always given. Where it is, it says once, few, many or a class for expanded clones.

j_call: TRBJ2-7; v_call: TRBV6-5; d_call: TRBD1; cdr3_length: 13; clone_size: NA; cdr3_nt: TGTGCCAGCAGATCTGGACAGGCCTACGAGCAGTACTTC; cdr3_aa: CASRSGQAYEQYF
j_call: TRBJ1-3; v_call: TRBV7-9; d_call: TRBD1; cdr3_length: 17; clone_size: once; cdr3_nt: TGTGCCAGCAGCCTTAGCGGTGCCGGGACAGTTGGAAACACCATATATTTT; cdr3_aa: CASSLSGAGTVGNTIYF
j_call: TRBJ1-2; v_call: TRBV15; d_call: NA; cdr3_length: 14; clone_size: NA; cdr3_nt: TGTGCCACCAGCAGAGGGGGGGGGACCTATGGCTACACCTTC; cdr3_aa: CATSRGGGTYGYTF
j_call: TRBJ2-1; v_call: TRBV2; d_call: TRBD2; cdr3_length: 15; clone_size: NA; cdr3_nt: TGTGCCAGCAGTGAGGAGGGAGGGTCCGTAAGCGAGCAGTTCTTC; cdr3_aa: CASSEEGGSVSEQFF
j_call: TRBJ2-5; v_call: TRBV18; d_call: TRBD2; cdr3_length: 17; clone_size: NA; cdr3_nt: TGTGCCAGCTCACCACCGGTTCTTGCGGGAGGTGGAGAGACCCAGTACTTC; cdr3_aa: CASSPPVLAGGGETQYF
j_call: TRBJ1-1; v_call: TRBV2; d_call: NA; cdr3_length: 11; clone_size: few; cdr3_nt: TGTGCCAGCAGCCTCGATACGAGAGCTTTCTTT; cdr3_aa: CASSLDTRAFF
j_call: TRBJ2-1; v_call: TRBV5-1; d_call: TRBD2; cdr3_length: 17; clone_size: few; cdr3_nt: TGCGCCAGCAGCTCGACTAGCGGGAGGTTGACGTACAATGAGCAGTTCTTC; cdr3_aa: CASSSTSGRLTYNEQFF
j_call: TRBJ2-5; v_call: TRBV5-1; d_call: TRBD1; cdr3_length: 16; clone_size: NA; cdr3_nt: TGCGCCAGCAGCCGAGGACAGGGGGGTTACCAAGAGACCCAGTACTTC; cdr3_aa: CASSRGQGGYQETQYF
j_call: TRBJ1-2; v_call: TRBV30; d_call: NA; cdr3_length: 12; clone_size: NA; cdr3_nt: TGTGCCTGGTCCCGGACAGTCCGGGGCTACACCTTC; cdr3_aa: CAWSRTVRGYTF
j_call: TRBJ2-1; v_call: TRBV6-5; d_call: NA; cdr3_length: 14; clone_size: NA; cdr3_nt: TGTGCCACCTCCATGGGCGGGCCCTACAATGAGCAGTTCTTC; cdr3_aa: CATSMGGPYNEQFF
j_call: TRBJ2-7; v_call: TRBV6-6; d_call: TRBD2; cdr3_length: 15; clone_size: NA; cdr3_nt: TGTGCCAGCAGTTACTCCGTAGCGGGATCACGCGAGCAGTACTTC; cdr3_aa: CASSYSVAGSREQYF
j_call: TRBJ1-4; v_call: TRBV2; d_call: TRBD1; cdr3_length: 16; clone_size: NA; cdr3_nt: TGTGCCAGCAGCGCCACCGGGACAGGGGCGGGCGAAAAACTGTTTTTT; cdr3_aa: CASSATGTGAGEKLFF
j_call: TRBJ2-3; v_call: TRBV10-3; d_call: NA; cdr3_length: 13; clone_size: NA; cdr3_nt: TGTGCCATCAGTGAGTCACAGGCCTTGGGGCAGTATTTT; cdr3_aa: CAISESQALGQYF
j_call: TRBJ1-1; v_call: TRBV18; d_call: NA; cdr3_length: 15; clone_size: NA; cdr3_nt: TGTGCCAGCTCACCTGGACAGCGCGGGAACACTGAAGCTTTCTTT; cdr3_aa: CASSPGQRGNTEAFF
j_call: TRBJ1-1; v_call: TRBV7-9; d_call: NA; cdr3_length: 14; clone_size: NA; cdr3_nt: TGTGCCAGCAGCTTAGATCCTGCTCGGCCGGGAGCTTTCTTT; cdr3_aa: CASSLDPARPGAFF
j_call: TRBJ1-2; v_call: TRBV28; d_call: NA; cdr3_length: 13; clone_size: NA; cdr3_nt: TGTGCCAGCAGTTTGAGTACAGACTATGGCTACACCTTC; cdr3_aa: CASSLSTDYGYTF
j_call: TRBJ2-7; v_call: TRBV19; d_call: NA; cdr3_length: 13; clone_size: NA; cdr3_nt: TGTGCCAGTAGTATGACAGCTTCCTACGAGCAGTACTTC; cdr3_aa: CASSMTASYEQYF
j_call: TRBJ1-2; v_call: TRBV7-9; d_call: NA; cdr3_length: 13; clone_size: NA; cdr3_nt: TGTGCCAGCAGCATCAGGGAGGACTATGGCTACACCTTC; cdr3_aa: CASSIREDYGYTF